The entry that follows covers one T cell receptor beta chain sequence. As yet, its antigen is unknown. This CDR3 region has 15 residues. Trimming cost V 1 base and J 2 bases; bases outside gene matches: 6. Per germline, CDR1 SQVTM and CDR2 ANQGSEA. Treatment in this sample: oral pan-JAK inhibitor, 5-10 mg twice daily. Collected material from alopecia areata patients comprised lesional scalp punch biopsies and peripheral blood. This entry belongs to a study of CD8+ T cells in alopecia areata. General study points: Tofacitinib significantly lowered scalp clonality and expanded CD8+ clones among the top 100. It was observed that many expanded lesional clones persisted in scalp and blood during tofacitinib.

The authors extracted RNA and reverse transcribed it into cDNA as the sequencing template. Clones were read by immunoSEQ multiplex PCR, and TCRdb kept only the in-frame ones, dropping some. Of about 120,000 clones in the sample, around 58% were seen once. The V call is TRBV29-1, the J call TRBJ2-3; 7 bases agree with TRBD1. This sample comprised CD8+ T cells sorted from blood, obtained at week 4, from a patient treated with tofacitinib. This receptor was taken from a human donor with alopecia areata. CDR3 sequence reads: CSVEGGTENTDTQYF. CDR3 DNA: TGCAGCGTTGAAGGTGGGACAGAGAACACAGATACGCAGTATTTT.